The clone carrying this T cell receptor beta chain showed up many times. This record comes from a study of molecular identifiers for immune sequencing clone quantification. With 9 bases clipped from V and 1 base from J, the junction kept 14 bases outside the gene matches. Germline CDR1 is MGHRA and CDR2 is YSYEKL. The CDR3 extends over 17 amino acids. Previously published methods and listed TCR primers were used for the bulk TCR libraries. TCRdb recomputed calls from the PCR reads with MiXCR, one row per CDR3 protein. The sample carries some 41,000 distinct CDR3 sequences, 24% recorded once. The J gene is TRBJ2-1, the V gene TRBV4-1; 8 nucleotides line up with TRBD2. This TCR derives from a human donor in good health. Some libraries in this study had Jurkat cell RNA spiked in. The sample was naive CD8+ T cells from blood, with Jurkat cell RNA spiked in. Described subset: FACS-sorted CD8+CD4-CCR7+CD45RA+ naive T cells. Here the CDR3 reads CASTPSLAGGSYNEQFF. DNA of the CDR3: TGCGCCAGTACACCCTCTCTGGCGGGGGGTTCCTACAATGAGCAGTTCTTC.